The next 10 T cell receptor beta chains were all read from a single sample in a study of control samples from healthy donors and cancer patients. The method was immunoSEQ multiplex PCR; TCRdb's version includes in-frame clones alone and lacks a portion of them. The data show some 140,000 clones, just under 90% seen once. The sample consisted of PBMCs. These receptor sequences come from a man between 45 and 60 years old with head and neck cancer.

The chain couples TRBV19 to TRBJ1-2; 9 nucleotides agree with TRBD1. The CDR3 is 15 amino acids. CDR1 is LNHDA, CDR2 SQIVND, per germline (reference sequence). V lost 4 bases, J lost 5 bases, and 8 bases stayed unmatched. In DNA, the CDR3 is TGTGCCAGTAGTAACCGGGACAGGGCGGGATATGGCTACACCTTC. As protein: CASSNRDRAGYGYTF.

The CDR3 protein is CASSSLGGYTF. The CDR3 nucleotides read TGTGCCAGCAGTTCGTTAGGGGGCTACACCTTC. The genes are TRBV28 and TRBJ1-2; no clear D gene. V lost 4 bases and J lost 8, with 8 bases in between. The CDR3 is made up of 11 amino acids. Germline-derived CDR1 and CDR2 are MDHEN and SYDVKM.

The genes are TRBV6-5 and TRBJ1-1; 8 bases agree with TRBD1. The CDR3 totals 14 residues. CDR1 is MNHEY, CDR2 SVGAGI, per germline. Trimming took 8 bases from V and 2 from J; bases not matched to a gene: 7. The CDR3 sequence is CASGAGQGNTEAFF. The CDR3 DNA follows: TGTGCCAGCGGGGCCGGACAGGGTAACACTGAAGCTTTCTTT.

The chain combines TRBV6-4 with TRBJ2-7; 7 nucleotides agree with TRBD1. CDR3 length: 14 residues. V dropped 6 bases and J dropped 7; count of bases not matched to a gene: 12. CDR1 and CDR2 (germline): MRHNA, SNTAGT. In DNA, the CDR3 is TGTGCCAGCAGGACCGCAACAGGGGTGAAGGAGCAGTACTTC. This translates into CASRTATGVKEQYF.

The chain is built from TRBV28 and TRBJ1-3; no clear D gene. In germline, CDR1 is MDHEN, CDR2 SYDVKM. V lost 2 bases and J 1 base, leaving 12 bases between the germline ends. The CDR3 covers 16 residues. CDR3 DNA sequence: TGTGCCAGCAGTTTAGGGGTATTGAAGTCTGGAAACACCATATATTTT. Translation: CASSLGVLKSGNTIYF.

This chain connects TRBV6-6 to TRBJ2-4; a weak D match, TRBD1 (7 bases). This CDR3 has 16 residues. The V and J ends lost 7 bases and 8 bases respectively, with 24 bases between them. CDR1 and CDR2 from the germline V gene are MNHNY and SVGAGI (reference sequence). The CDR3 bases are TGTGCCAGCACATTAAACACCAGGGGGGTCGGGGACATTCAGTACTTC. This codes for CASTLNTRGVGDIQYF.

This rearrangement joins TRBV21-1 to TRBJ2-7; the table gives TRBD1 as D, unverified against the DNA. TRBV21-1 is an annotated pseudogene. This CDR3 is built from 13 residues. CDR3 sequence: CASMSGAPDEQYF. CDR3 bases: TGTGCCAGCATGTCAGGGGCCCCCGACGAGCAGTACTTC.

The CDR3 nucleotides read TGTGCCAGCAGCTCCGACGGGGCCCTGAGGGAGCAGTACTTC. Its translation is CASSSDGALREQYF. J is TRBJ2-7 and V is TRBV11-2; either TRBD1 or TRBD2 may fit D (5 bases each). V lost 4 bases and J lost 7, with 17 bases in between. Germline CDR1 reads SGHAT; CDR2 reads FQNNGV. The length of the CDR3 is 14 residues. The full variable domain, completed using reference TRBV11-2 and TRBJ2-7, is EAGVAQSPRYKIIEKRQSVAFWCNPISGHATLYWYQQILGQGPKLLIQFQNNGVVDDSQLPKDRFSAERLKGVDSTLKIQPAKLEDSAVYLCASSSDGALREQYFGPGTRLTVT.

The genes are TRBV9 and TRBJ1-5, with a possible D match to TRBD1 (5 bases). The length of the CDR3 is 14 residues. Germline V gene data show CDR1 as SGDLS and CDR2 as YYNGEE. The germline V and J ends were trimmed by 2 bases and 6 bases, with 12 bases remaining between them. CDR3 sequence: CASSVGDGFQPQHF. CDR3 coding DNA: TGTGCCAGCAGCGTGGGGGACGGTTTTCAGCCCCAGCATTTT.

This chain links TRBV7-9 with TRBJ1-2, with D perhaps matching TRBD1 (5 bases). Germline CDR1 SEHNR, CDR2 FQNEAQ (reference sequence). The CDR3 runs to 14 residues. The germline V and J ends were trimmed by 3 bases and 3 bases, with 11 bases remaining between them. CDR3 loop: CASSFRGVDYGYTF. The CDR3 nucleotides are TGTGCCAGCAGCTTTAGAGGGGTGGACTATGGCTACACCTTC.